This T cell receptor beta chain was observed in a study of T cell responses to AZD1222 COVID-19 vaccine. Clones were read by immunoSEQ multiplex PCR, and TCRdb kept only the in-frame ones, dropping some. The table shows under 150,000 clones, with approximately 93% occurring only once. About this clone itself: Its antigen is as yet unknown.

Study findings and constraints: Close to half of all spike-specific TCRs reportedly target regions of the variants that are unmutated.

The CDR3 covers 14 residues. Per the germline V gene, CDR1 is SGHTA and CDR2 is FQGNSA. The V gene lost 3 bases and the J gene lost 0 bases, with 9 bases spanning the gap. The origin of this receptor is an adult in good health. The source material was peripheral blood, sampled on day 0 of AZD1222 vaccination. This rearrangement joins TRBV7-2 to TRBJ2-7, with D possibly TRBD2 on 6 matching bases. CDR3 bases: TGTGCCAGCAGCTTCCGACTAGTCTCCTACGAGCAGTACTTC. Translated, it gives CASSFRLVSYEQYF.